The rows below give T cell receptor beta chains drawn from one sample of a study of radiotherapy plus CTLA-4 blockade in lung cancer. Produced via immunoSEQ multiplex PCR; TCRdb's table is partial and in-frame only. The table has 71,000 or so clones, 70% to 90% seen once. The source material was peripheral blood, sampled from a patient treated with radiotherapy plus ipilimumab. These receptors were obtained from a human donor with non-small cell lung cancer who had stable disease on radiotherapy plus ipilimumab. The CDR3 runs from the conserved cysteine through the conserved F or W. A D gene is named only where the DNA matches it firmly. Only part of the rows carry a size: once, few, many, or a class if the clone is expanded.

abundance	d_gene	j_gene	v_gene	CDR3nt	CDR3aa
.	.	TRBJ2-2	TRBV21-1	TGTGCCAGCAGCAAGTGCAATTGGGGGAACACCGGGGAGCTGTTTTTT	CASSKCNWGNTGELFF
.	TRBD2	TRBJ2-5	TRBV18	TGTGCCAGCTCACCGGGACTAGCGGGAGTCAGGGAGACCCAGTACTTC	CASSPGLAGVRETQYF
.	TRBD2	TRBJ2-5	TRBV18	TGTGCCAGCTCACCGGGACTAGCGAGAGAGACCCAGTACTTC	CASSPGLARETQYF
.	TRBD2	TRBJ2-7	TRBV14	TGTGCCAGCAGCCCCGCCTTACTAGCGCCCTACGAGCAGTACTTC	CASSPALLAPYEQYF
.	.	TRBJ2-3	TRBV11-2	TGTGCCAGCAGCTTAGATGGAAGGAGCACAGATACGCAGTATTTT	CASSLDGRSTDTQYF
.	TRBD2	TRBJ2-7	TRBV7-2	TGTGCCAGCAGCTTTAGCGGGAAGTTTAACCACGAGCAGTACTTC	CASSFSGKFNHEQYF
once	TRBD1	TRBJ1-5	TRBV5-4	TGTGCCAGCAGCCAGACAGGGGATGGGAGCAATCAGCCCCAGCATTTT	CASSQTGDGSNQPQHF
.	.	TRBJ1-2	TRBV27	TGTGCCAGCACCCCCCGGGGGGGAAGTTATGGCTACACCTTC	CASTPRGGSYGYTF
once	.	TRBJ1-4	TRBV4-2	TGTGCCAGCAGCCAAGGGTCTCGGGGGTCACAAAATGAAAAACTGTTTTTT	CASSQGSRGSQNEKLFF
.	TRBD1	TRBJ2-7	TRBV2	TGTGCCAGCCTTCTCGGGACAGGATCCTACGAGCAGTACTTC	CASLLGTGSYEQYF
.	.	TRBJ2-1	TRBV4-1	TGCGCCAGCAGCCAAAGGGGGAGTAGCTCCTACAATGAGCAGTTCTTC	CASSQRGSSSYNEQFF
.	TRBD2	TRBJ2-3	TRBV5-1	TGCGCCAGCAGCTTGGCCATGCTAGCGGCTTATAGCACAGATACGCAGTATTTT	CASSLAMLAAYSTDTQYF
.	.	TRBJ1-3	TRBV30	TGTGCCTGGACCCCCCTGGGGTCTGGAAACACCATATATTTT	CAWTPLGSGNTIYF
.	TRBD2	TRBJ2-1	TRBV9	TGTGCCAGCAGCGTAGCGGCGGGAGCGACCTTCGGTGAGCAGTTCTTC	CASSVAAGATFGEQFF
once	TRBD1	TRBJ1-5	TRBV28	TGTGCCAGCAGTTCAGGGGGGAGCAATCAGCCCCAGCATTTT	CASSSGGSNQPQHF
.	TRBD2	TRBJ2-1	TRBV30	TGTGCCTGGACGTTGGCGGGAGTCATGAATGAGCAGTTCTTC	CAWTLAGVMNEQFF